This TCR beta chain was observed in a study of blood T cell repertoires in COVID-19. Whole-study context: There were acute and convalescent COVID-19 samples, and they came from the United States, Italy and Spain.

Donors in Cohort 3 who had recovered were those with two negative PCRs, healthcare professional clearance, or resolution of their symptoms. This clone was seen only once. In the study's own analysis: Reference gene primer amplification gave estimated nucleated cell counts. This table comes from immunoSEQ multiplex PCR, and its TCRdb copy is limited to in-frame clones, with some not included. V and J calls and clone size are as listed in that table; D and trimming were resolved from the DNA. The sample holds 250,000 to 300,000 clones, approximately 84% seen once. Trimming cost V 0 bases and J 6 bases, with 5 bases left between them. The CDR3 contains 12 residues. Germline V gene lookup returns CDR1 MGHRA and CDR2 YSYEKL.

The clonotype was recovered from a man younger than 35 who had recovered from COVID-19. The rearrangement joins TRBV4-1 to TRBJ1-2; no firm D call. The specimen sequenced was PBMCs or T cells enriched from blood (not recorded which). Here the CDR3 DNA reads TGCGCCAGCAGCCAAGATTCCGATGGCTACACCTTC. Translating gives CASSQDSDGYTF.